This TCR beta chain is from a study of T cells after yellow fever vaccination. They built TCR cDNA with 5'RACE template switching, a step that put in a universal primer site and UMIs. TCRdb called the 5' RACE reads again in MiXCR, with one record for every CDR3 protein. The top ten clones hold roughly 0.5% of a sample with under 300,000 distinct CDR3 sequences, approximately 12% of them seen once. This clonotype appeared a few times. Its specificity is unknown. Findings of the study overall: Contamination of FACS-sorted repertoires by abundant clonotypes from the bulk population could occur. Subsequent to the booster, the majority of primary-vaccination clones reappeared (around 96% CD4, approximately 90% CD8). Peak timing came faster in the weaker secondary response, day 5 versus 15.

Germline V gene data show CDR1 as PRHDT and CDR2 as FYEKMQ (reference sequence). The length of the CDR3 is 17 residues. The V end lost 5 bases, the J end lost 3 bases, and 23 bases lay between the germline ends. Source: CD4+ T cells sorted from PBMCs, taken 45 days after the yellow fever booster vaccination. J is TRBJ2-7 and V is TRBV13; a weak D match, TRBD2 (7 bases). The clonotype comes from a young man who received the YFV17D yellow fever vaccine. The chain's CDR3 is CASSLSRGAKNLYEQYF. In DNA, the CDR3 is TGTGCCAGCAGCCTCTCCCGGGGGGCGAAAAACCTCTACGAGCAGTACTTC.